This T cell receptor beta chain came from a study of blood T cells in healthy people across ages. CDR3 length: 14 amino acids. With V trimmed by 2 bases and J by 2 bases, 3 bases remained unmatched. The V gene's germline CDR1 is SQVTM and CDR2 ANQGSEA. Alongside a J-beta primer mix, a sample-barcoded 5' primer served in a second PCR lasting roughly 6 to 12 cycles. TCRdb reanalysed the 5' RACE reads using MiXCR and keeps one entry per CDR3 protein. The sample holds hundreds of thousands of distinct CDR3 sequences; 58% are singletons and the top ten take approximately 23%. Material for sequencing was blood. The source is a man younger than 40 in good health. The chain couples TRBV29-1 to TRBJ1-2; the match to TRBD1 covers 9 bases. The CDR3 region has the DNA TGCAGCGTTGAATGGACAGGGGAAAACTATGGCTACACCTTC. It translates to CSVEWTGENYGYTF.